A selection of T cell receptor beta chains follows, all from one sample in a study of control samples from healthy donors and cancer patients. Generated by immunoSEQ multiplex PCR, the TCRdb table keeps only in-frame clones and is missing some. The data contain roughly 100,000 clones, roughly 89% of them singletons. The sample taken for sequencing was blood. All receptors derive from a human donor in good health. The donor label of this sample is uncertain. Each CDR3 is given with its conserved first and last residue. Fields, in order: CDR3 protein, CDR3 DNA, J gene, clone size, D gene, CDR3 length, V gene. The D gene is left open where the match is weak. Rows may omit the clone size; those that give it use once, few, many or a size class.

CDR3aa: CASSEAQGTNEKLFF; CDR3nt: TGTGCCAGCAGTGAAGCGCAGGGGACGAATGAAAAACTGTTTTTT; j_gene: TRBJ1-4; abundance: .; d_gene: .; len: 15; v_gene: TRBV6-1
CDR3aa: CASTQTGYEQYF; CDR3nt: TGTGCCAGCACCCAGACAGGTTACGAGCAGTACTTC; j_gene: TRBJ2-7; abundance: .; d_gene: .; len: 12; v_gene: TRBV27
CDR3aa: CASSLAAHSNQPQHF; CDR3nt: TGTGCCAGCAGCCTCGCCGCTCATAGCAATCAGCCCCAGCATTTT; j_gene: TRBJ1-5; abundance: .; d_gene: .; len: 15; v_gene: TRBV11-2
CDR3aa: CASSYRAYEQYF; CDR3nt: TGTGCCAGCAGCTACAGGGCCTACGAGCAGTACTTC; j_gene: TRBJ2-7; abundance: .; d_gene: .; len: 12; v_gene: TRBV7-2
CDR3aa: CASSLGTGAYGYTF; CDR3nt: TGTGCCAGCAGCTTAGGGACAGGAGCTTATGGCTACACCTTC; j_gene: TRBJ1-2; abundance: .; d_gene: TRBD1; len: 14; v_gene: TRBV7-9
CDR3aa: CAWRGGGQSGAQYF; CDR3nt: TGTGCCTGGAGGGGCGGGGGGCAATCCGGCGCGCAGTATTTT; j_gene: TRBJ2-3; abundance: once; d_gene: TRBD2; len: 14; v_gene: TRBV30
CDR3aa: CASSLVAGISSYNEQFF; CDR3nt: TGTGCCAGCAGCTTAGTAGCGGGGATTAGCTCCTACAATGAGCAGTTCTTC; j_gene: TRBJ2-1; abundance: .; d_gene: TRBD2; len: 17; v_gene: TRBV11-2
CDR3aa: CASSQDPPGNGEKLFF; CDR3nt: TGCGCCAGCAGCCAAGACCCCCCAGGGAATGGTGAAAAACTGTTTTTT; j_gene: TRBJ1-4; abundance: .; d_gene: .; len: 16; v_gene: TRBV4-3
CDR3aa: CSAPEGTEAFF; CDR3nt: TGCAGTGCGCCGGAGGGCACTGAAGCTTTCTTT; j_gene: TRBJ1-1; abundance: .; d_gene: .; len: 11; v_gene: TRBV20-1
CDR3aa: CASKKGPWQYTEAFF; CDR3nt: TGTGCCAGCAAGAAGGGCCCATGGCAGTACACTGAAGCTTTCTTT; j_gene: TRBJ1-1; abundance: once; d_gene: .; len: 15; v_gene: TRBV28
CDR3aa: CASSPGTGRAAFF; CDR3nt: TGTGCCAGCAGTCCTGGGACAGGGCGGGCAGCTTTCTTT; j_gene: TRBJ1-1; abundance: once; d_gene: TRBD1; len: 13; v_gene: TRBV12-3/TRBV12-4
CDR3aa: CASRRAGAVNTEAFF; CDR3nt: TGTGCCAGCAGGCGCGCAGGGGCGGTGAACACTGAAGCTTTCTTT; j_gene: TRBJ1-1; abundance: .; d_gene: .; len: 15; v_gene: TRBV27
CDR3aa: CASSGSTGIPSGYTF; CDR3nt: TGCGCCAGCAGCGGATCGACAGGGATTCCGTCTGGCTACACCTTC; j_gene: TRBJ1-2; abundance: .; d_gene: TRBD1; len: 15; v_gene: TRBV5-1
CDR3aa: CASSQGGISGNTIYF; CDR3nt: TGTGCCAGCAGCCAAGGAGGCATCTCTGGAAACACCATATATTTT; j_gene: TRBJ1-3; abundance: .; d_gene: .; len: 15; v_gene: TRBV3-1/TRBV3-2
CDR3aa: CASSKRQVSNTGELFF; CDR3nt: TGTGCCAGTAGTAAGCGACAGGTCTCGAACACCGGGGAGCTGTTTTTT; j_gene: TRBJ2-2; abundance: .; d_gene: .; len: 16; v_gene: TRBV19
CDR3aa: CATRDRGVVTVLNTEAFF; CDR3nt: TGTGCCACCCGGGACAGGGGAGTTGTAACAGTGTTGAACACTGAAGCTTTCTTT; j_gene: TRBJ1-1; abundance: .; d_gene: TRBD1; len: 18; v_gene: TRBV19
CDR3aa: CASSLPRMGGYTF; CDR3nt: TGTGCCAGCAGCTTGCCGAGGATGGGTGGCTACACCTTC; j_gene: TRBJ1-2; abundance: .; d_gene: .; len: 13; v_gene: TRBV5-6
CDR3aa: CASNRQGAMNGYTF; CDR3nt: TGTGCCAGCAATCGACAGGGGGCTATGAATGGCTACACCTTC; j_gene: TRBJ1-2; abundance: .; d_gene: TRBD1; len: 14; v_gene: TRBV9
CDR3aa: CASSPTKQGKAFF; CDR3nt: TGTGCCAGCAGCCCAACGAAACAGGGAAAAGCTTTCTTT; j_gene: TRBJ1-1; abundance: .; d_gene: .; len: 13; v_gene: TRBV3-1/TRBV3-2
CDR3aa: CASITGDNEKLFF; CDR3nt: TGTGCCAGCATCACAGGGGATAATGAAAAACTGTTTTTT; j_gene: TRBJ1-4; abundance: .; d_gene: TRBD1; len: 13; v_gene: TRBV6-5
CDR3aa: CASSPARTGLTGELFF; CDR3nt: TGTGCTAGCAGCCCCGCTCGGACAGGCCTCACCGGGGAGCTGTTTTTT; j_gene: TRBJ2-2; abundance: .; d_gene: TRBD1; len: 16; v_gene: TRBV7-7
CDR3aa: CASSQETGGFEKLFF; CDR3nt: TGTGCCAGCAGCCAAGAAACAGGGGGCTTTGAAAAACTGTTTTTT; j_gene: TRBJ1-4; abundance: .; d_gene: TRBD1; len: 15; v_gene: TRBV3-1/TRBV3-2
CDR3aa: CASRKTGRHTIYF; CDR3nt: TGTGCCAGCCGAAAAACAGGGCGCCACACCATATATTTT; j_gene: TRBJ1-3; abundance: few; d_gene: .; len: 13; v_gene: TRBV27
CDR3aa: CASSQHLTDTQYF; CDR3nt: TGTGCCAGCAGCCAACACCTCACAGATACGCAGTATTTT; j_gene: TRBJ2-3; abundance: .; d_gene: .; len: 13; v_gene: TRBV14
CDR3aa: CASRPGPAESGEQFF; CDR3nt: TGTGCCAGCAGGCCTGGGCCTGCTGAGTCGGGTGAGCAGTTCTTC; j_gene: TRBJ2-1; abundance: .; d_gene: .; len: 15; v_gene: TRBV6-4
CDR3aa: CASSQEWIQAGYGYTF; CDR3nt: TGTGCCAGCAGCCAAGAATGGATCCAGGCGGGATATGGCTACACCTTC; j_gene: TRBJ1-2; abundance: .; d_gene: .; len: 16; v_gene: TRBV3-1/TRBV3-2
CDR3aa: CASSIDRGWYGYTF; CDR3nt: TGTGCCAGTAGTATTGACAGGGGGTGGTATGGCTACACCTTC; j_gene: TRBJ1-2; abundance: .; d_gene: TRBD1; len: 14; v_gene: TRBV19
CDR3aa: CASSPSLDQPQHF; CDR3nt: TGTGCCAGCAGTCCCTCCTTGGATCAGCCCCAGCATTTT; j_gene: TRBJ1-5; abundance: .; d_gene: .; len: 13; v_gene: TRBV5-6
CDR3aa: CAWKGGSQGTQYF; CDR3nt: TGTGCCTGGAAAGGGGGCAGTCAAGGGACCCAGTACTTC; j_gene: TRBJ2-5; abundance: .; d_gene: TRBD1; len: 13; v_gene: TRBV30
CDR3aa: CASSPDRAGQPQHF; CDR3nt: TGTGCCAGCTCACCCGACAGGGCTGGTCAGCCCCAGCATTTT; j_gene: TRBJ1-5; abundance: .; d_gene: TRBD1; len: 14; v_gene: TRBV18
CDR3aa: CASSQDLSNQPQHF; CDR3nt: TGTGCCAGCAGCCAAGACTTGAGCAATCAGCCCCAGCATTTT; j_gene: TRBJ1-5; abundance: .; d_gene: .; len: 14; v_gene: TRBV3-1/TRBV3-2
CDR3aa: CASSRGYTEAFF; CDR3nt: TGTGCCAGTAGTAGGGGGTACACTGAAGCTTTCTTT; j_gene: TRBJ1-1; abundance: .; d_gene: .; len: 12; v_gene: TRBV19
CDR3aa: CASSELWNQETQYF; CDR3nt: TGTGCCAGCAGTGAATTGTGGAATCAAGAGACCCAGTACTTC; j_gene: TRBJ2-5; abundance: .; d_gene: .; len: 14; v_gene: TRBV2
CDR3aa: CASSPRGGAGELFF; CDR3nt: TGTGCCAGTAGTCCTCGCGGGGGGGCCGGGGAGCTGTTTTTT; j_gene: TRBJ2-2; abundance: .; d_gene: TRBD2; len: 14; v_gene: TRBV19